This T cell receptor (beta chain) was profiled in a study of cytomegalovirus exposure and HLA in healthy donors (dated by TCRdb to between 2016 and 2019). Broadly, across the study: An earlier analysis of approximately 640 of the donors reported 250 to 300 Gb of sequence data and around 110 million unique TCR beta sequences from approximately 180 million T cells. An early release that covered some 640 HLA-typed donors contained about 300 gigabases of sequencing data and tens of millions of unique TCR sequences. Of the roughly 400 genotyped donors, more than 75% were placed in the genetic ancestry cluster associated with self-reported Caucasian donors. The aim of the study was to test whether cataloging public T cell receptors could identify signatures of past pathogen exposure. The T cell repertoires of some 700 subjects were profiled by immunosequencing and related to cytomegalovirus serostatus. In addition to the first cohort of 650 to 750 subjects, a separate validation cohort of approximately 110 different subjects was used. The study combined high-throughput TCR immunosequencing, statistical association of individual TCRs with disease status, and machine learning to predict cytomegalovirus infection status. A later analysis re-analyzed previously published TCR beta repertoires from roughly 630 donors and added high-resolution HLA genotyping to study TCR occurrence patterns. Rather than drawing on any new phenotypic data, the later analysis identified candidate immune exposures from TCR beta sequences and the way those sequences occurred across donors. An earlier analysis of nearly 600 of the donors applied high-throughput TCR beta sequencing to assess whether each TCR beta V gene segment acted as functional or pseudogenic. Alongside the repertoire data, information on donor age, sex, ethnicity and CMV serostatus was compiled. A later genetic analysis used genome-wide SNP genotypes for about 65% of the roughly 670 donors, treating that subset as a discovery cohort. All discovery cohort repertoires had been generated using a single sequencing platform. HLA typing included class I and class II loci at four-digit resolution. The number of donors typed differed by locus, with about 629-630 for A, B, C, DRB1 and DQB1, roughly 520 for DQA1, under 610 for DPA1, and some 440 for DPB1. Four to six DR-DQ haplotypes were handled as single units for association and clustering, since linkage in the cohort was strong. On average, about 200,000 unique TCR beta nucleotide sequences were sequenced per donor among some 430 genotyped donors of the cohort, with 15% to 20% of those sequences being non-productive. Here is what the overall study found, with its caveats: Only TCR beta chains were sequenced in this cohort, and the absence of alpha or paired-chain data limited detectable features. According to a later analysis, TCR association rates differed among HLA loci, with DRB1 alleles showing the most associated TCRs and HLA-C alleles showing the fewest. Roughly uniform sequencing depth across donors was assumed in presence/absence analyses, although this assumption may not hold. In both the original and validation cohorts, the classifier was reported to diagnose cytomegalovirus status with high specificity and sensitivity. In a later analysis, some 18,000 TCR beta sequences were associated with specific HLA alleles at a false discovery rate of 0.05. In an earlier analysis of about 600 of the donors, most TCR beta V segments appeared in productive rearrangements about 87% or about 30% of the time, broadly matching IMGT annotations. A few of the identified cytomegalovirus-associated TCR beta chains were confirmed in vitro to be specific for cytomegalovirus antigens. Across donors, most TCR sequences were observed very rarely, whereas some public TCRs were present in many individuals. According to the authors, the approach could potentially be generalized to other disease states and immunological phenotypes. Immune exposure information for the cohort was limited to CMV serostatus. In a later genetic analysis, a missense DCLRE1C variant was associated with V-gene and J-gene trimming of TCR beta chains, and the association was replicated in an independent cohort. Correlated functional status among segregating V segments might be attributable to linkage disequilibrium, but an unknown experimental factor could not be ruled out. Because some donors lacked HLA typing at each locus, the association tests relied only on the typed subset. In a later genetic analysis, fewer N-insertions in productive TCRs were reported among donors in an Asian-associated ancestry cluster than the approximately 630-donor mean. A later analysis found that most CMV-associated TCR beta chains appeared HLA-restricted, with HLA associations seemingly driven largely by CMV exposure. The sequencing pipeline was judged likely to have produced a cluster of highly shared sequence variants as a technical artifact. A further reported finding was that TCR beta sequences accurately predicted the HLA-A and HLA-B alleles for most subjects in the first cohort. According to a later analysis, parvovirus B19, influenza, CMV and Epstein-Barr virus appeared linked to several top co-occurrence clusters. The 87-base-pair reads could not distinguish some IMGT-functional V segments, including TRBV6-2 and TRBV6-3, so those segments were excluded. In the study, around 150 TCR beta chains were listed as associated with cytomegalovirus. Assigning TCR associations to individual alleles was difficult when HLA alleles, especially DR and DQ, strongly co-occurred. Compared with equally common non-associated chains, HLA-associated TCR beta chains in a later analysis were more clonally expanded and had lower generation probabilities. Because counts were too low, roughly 16 rarely observed V segments, including chromosome 9 orphons, were left out of the earlier analysis of approximately 500 of the donors.

The cohort was made up of about 670 healthy bone marrow donors. At the time of sampling, every cohort member was nominally healthy, though immune exposures that went unrecorded were likely present. The donor was CMV seronegative and was included in the group of a few hundred seronegative cohort members. A peripheral blood sample was provided by each donor, and peripheral blood mononuclear cells were used for TCR beta sequencing. The Qiagen DNeasy Blood Extraction Kit was used to extract genomic DNA from the blood cell samples. This clone appeared a few times. Which antigen it targets is not known. Per-nucleotide qualities are absent, and no much larger clonotype sits a single base away. Library prep was done by the immunoSEQ multiplex PCR assay. A mixture of 60 forward primers for TCR Vbeta segments and 13 reverse primers for TCR Jbeta segments was used in the multiplex PCR. A multiplex PCR assay on genomic DNA amplified the CDR3 region of rearranged TCR beta genes. On the Illumina HiSeq System, the amplified TCR beta libraries were sequenced as 87-base-pair reads. The study's processing was this. Across the roughly 600 repertoires, a later analysis counted approximately 83 million unique TCR beta chains, around 11 million of which were shared by at least two donors. Raw reads were error-corrected and collapsed into unique sequences by a nearest-neighbor algorithm in which closely related sequences were merged to remove PCR and sequencing errors. V, D and J gene segments were assigned by aligning CDR3 sequences to IMGT reference sequences. For a sequence to be retained, at least a six-nucleotide match to both a V gene segment and a J gene segment was required. Rearrangements were called productive when the CDR3 lacked stop codons and stayed in frame with V and J; all others were non-productive. Following IMGT convention, CDR3 was defined as the stretch from the second conserved V-encoded cysteine up to the conserved J-encoded phenylalanine. In an earlier analysis of more than 550 of the donors, sequences lacking an unambiguous match to a single V gene segment were excluded. An earlier analysis of 500 to 600 of the donors classified V segments as functional when productive rearrangements were above 56.7% and as segregating when the standard deviation between donors was above 5%. A statistical classification framework was built to diagnose cytomegalovirus status from the catalog of TCR beta chain sequences. V and J gene assignment, in a later analysis, came from comparing TCR nucleotide sequences with IMGT/GENE-DB human TR gene sequences. Using the TCRdist pipeline, a later analysis assigned CDR3 sequences along with most-parsimonious VDJ recombination scenarios. In a later analysis, every TCR beta chain was defined by the combination of its CDR3 amino acid sequence and its V-gene family, and reads without a unique V-gene family were dropped. To address suspected cross-contamination and a sequencing artifact, a later analysis removed roughly 640 highly shared, low-generation-probability nucleotide sequences. A later analysis calculated a clonal expansion index for each public chain from normalized within-repertoire ranks of inferred template counts. Generation probabilities in a later analysis came from a VDJ recombination model fitted to out-of-frame rearrangements, and those results were checked against IGoR. Hypergeometric tests were used in a later analysis to score TCR-TCR, TCR-HLA and TCR-CMV co-occurrence, with a repertoire-size bias correction applied to the TCR pairs. In a later analysis, false discovery rates were estimated by permuting HLA or CMV assignments 20 times. In a later analysis, co-occurring TCRs were grouped using DBSCAN, with TCRdist sequence similarity added in when clustering inside HLA-allele-positive subsets. Co-occurrence clustering excluded repertoires with fewer than 30,000 or more than 120,000 public chains, plus five with anomalous nucleotide sharing. Here the immuneACCESS table is served through TCRdb, limited to in-frame sequences with V and J called. Missing clones are a known gap in these copies; in checked studies unresolved V genes cover under half, and the rest lacks a known reason. That table furnishes V, J and clone size, whereas the DNA furnished D and trimming. This sample gives approximately 210,000 clones in total; approximately 79% of them show up just once. The ten largest clones represent roughly 1.9% of the sample.

V and J lose 3 bases and 1 base, and a span of 10 bases separates them. CDR1 and CDR2, per the germline V gene, are MNHEY and SVGAGI. The CDR3 spans 14 residues, from the cysteine through the phenylalanine. CDR3 DNA is the only sequence kept; it has 42 bases, read in frame from the first base. The sequenced sample was PBMCs. This sequence uses TRBV6-5 and TRBJ2-7, with the D gene uncertain. This receptor was obtained from a male donor in good health and CMV-seronegative. The CDR3 reads CASSYSTLSYEQYF. The DNA sequence follows: TGTGCCAGCAGTTATAGTACCTTGTCCTACGAGCAGTACTTC.